The 5 T cell receptor beta chains below all came from one sample that was sequenced in a study of blood T cells in healthy people across ages. Together with a sample-barcoded 5' primer, a J-beta primer mix was included in a second PCR lasting about 7 to 11 cycles. One entry per CDR3 protein results from TCRdb running MiXCR on the 5' RACE reads. The sample consists of 1.6 million or so distinct CDR3 sequences, roughly a third of them appearing once. The sample was blood. The receptors come from a woman in her 30s in good health.

This rearrangement joins TRBV20-1 to TRBJ1-5; D unresolved. The length of the CDR3 is 14 residues. V was shortened by 0 bases and J by 0 bases, with 6 bases between the two germline ends. Germline CDR1 is DFQATT and CDR2 is SNEGSKA (reference sequence). CDR3 sequence (DNA): TGCAGTGCTAGAGATCATCGTAGCAATCAGCCCCAGCATTTT. The encoded protein is CSARDHRSNQPQHF.

In this sample, this clonotype turned up a few times. The J gene is TRBJ2-1, the V gene TRBV9; TRBD1 aligns across 11 bases. The germline gives CDR1 SGDLS, CDR2 YYNGEE. The trim removed 2 bases at V and 7 bases at J, leaving 20 bases unmatched. The CDR3 consists of 20 residues. The CDR3 loop is CASSVNLGTGGVSSPNEQFF. The CDR3 nucleotides read TGTGCCAGCAGCGTTAACCTCGGGACAGGGGGAGTGTCGTCCCCGAATGAGCAGTTCTTC.

For this clonotype: Germline and junction disagree at one end, which may indicate a read error. The chain carries TRBV7-9 and TRBJ1-6; TRBD1 matches at 7 bases. The CDR3 extends over 14 amino acids. Germline CDR1 reads SEHNR; CDR2 reads FQNEAQ (reference sequence). In DNA form, the CDR3 reads TGTGCCAGCAGCCACCGGGACAGAGGGTCACCCCCCCACTTT. This codes for CASSHRDRGSPPHF.

This clonotype has just a few counts. The chain carries TRBV7-9 and TRBJ1-2; TRBD1 agrees at 7 bases. Per the germline V gene, CDR1 is SEHNR and CDR2 is FQNEAQ (reference sequence). V shed 0 bases, J shed 4 bases, and the junction held 2 bases outside the gene matches. CDR3 length equals 14 residues. In nucleotides, the CDR3 is TGTGCCAGCAGCTTAGCGCCAGGGGGCTATGGCTACACCTTC. Protein: CASSLAPGGYGYTF.

The CDR3 DNA follows: TGTGCCACCGCGGGAGGGGGCACAGATACGCAGTATTTT. Translation: CATAGGGTDTQYF. The chain recombines TRBV12-3 or TRBV12-4 with TRBJ2-3; TRBD2 matches at 9 bases. This CDR3 spans 13 amino acids. V lost 10 bases, J lost 1 base, and 3 bases stayed unmatched.